The 8 T cell receptor beta chains given below trace back to one sample, sequenced in a study of CD8 T cells in ankylosing spondylitis listed by TCRdb under 2017. General study outcomes and caveats: Blood from ankylosing spondylitis patients appeared to be characterized by a TCR beta motif made up of under ten highly homologous amino acid variants.

No antigen has been assigned to these receptors. Library construction relied on 5' RACE. Instrument on record: Illumina HiSeq 2500. The public reads were reprocessed in TCRdb via fastp at Q25 and MiXCR, keeping in-frame beta chains. Each entry is one CDR3 protein sequence, shown with its most common DNA and genes. In all, the sample holds 800,000 to 900,000 distinct CDR3 sequences, and around 11% of those were seen once. The ten biggest clones cover about 0.49% of the sample. Sample: blood, either unsorted or a sorted T cell fraction (not recorded which). The receptors come from a male donor with ankylosing spondylitis.

This sequence joins TRBV20-1 and TRBJ1-5, with TRBD1 identical over 8 bases. The J segment lost 1 base and the V segment lost 4 bases, leaving 0 bases of the junction unmatched. Germline V gene data show CDR1 as DFQATT and CDR2 as SNEGSKA (reference sequence). The length of the CDR3 is 13 residues. CDR3 in DNA: TGCAGTGCTAACAGGGGGAGCAATCAGCCCCAGCATTTT. This codes for CSANRGSNQPQHF.

Only a few counts were recorded for this clonotype. J is TRBJ2-7 and V is TRBV5-6, with D possibly TRBD1 on 6 matching bases. The CDR3 spans 15 residues. Looked up from germline, CDR1 is SGHDT and CDR2 is YYEEEE. The V gene lost 2 bases and the J gene lost 4 bases, with 16 bases spanning the gap. The CDR3 coding sequence is TGTGCCAGCAGCTTTCTAGGACAGCCGGATTACGAGCAGTACTTC. Amino acid sequence: CASSFLGQPDYEQYF.

As DNA, the CDR3 is TGCAGCGTCGCCCGCAATCTTCAGGGAACTGAAGCTTTCTTT. Its protein is CSVARNLQGTEAFF. The chain employs TRBV29-1 and TRBJ1-1, with D possibly matching TRBD1 (5 bases). Germline V lookup: CDR1 SQVTM, CDR2 ANQGSEA. CDR3 length: 14 residues. V lost 6 bases and J 5 bases, leaving 19 bases between the germline ends.

The chain has TRBV20-1 and TRBJ2-3; 7 nucleotides align to TRBD1. Germline loops: CDR1 DFQATT, CDR2 SNEGSKA (reference sequence). This CDR3 comprises 13 residues. J gave up 6 bases and V 3 bases, and 6 bases lay outside the gene matches. CDR3 region: CSASDRVADTQYF. The CDR3 nucleotides read TGCAGTGCTAGTGACAGGGTAGCGGATACGCAGTATTTT.

This clonotype occurred a few times. The genes are TRBV6-1 and TRBJ2-7; 8 bases match TRBD1. Losses at the gene ends were 5 bases for V and 5 bases for J; bases not matched to a gene: 11. Germline V gene lookup returns CDR1 MNHNS and CDR2 SASEGT. CDR3 size: 15 residues. The CDR3 reads CASSPPGQDPHEQYF. As DNA, the CDR3 is TGTGCCAGCAGTCCGCCGGGACAGGATCCCCACGAGCAGTACTTC.

Many counts were recorded for this clonotype. The V and J genes are TRBV5-1 and TRBJ1-1; possible D gene TRBD1, 6 bases. Germline loops: CDR1 SGHRS, CDR2 YFSETQ. V was shortened by 0 bases and J by 4 bases, with 16 bases between the two germline ends. This CDR3 region has 16 residues. The CDR3 coding sequence is TGCGCCAGCAGCTTGGGTGGGAACAGGGATGGCACTGAAGCTTTCTTT. Its translation is CASSLGGNRDGTEAFF.

The CDR3: CASSQEARRAGTEAFF. Written as DNA, the CDR3 is TGCGCCAGCAGCCAAGAGGCTCGTAGGGCGGGGACTGAAGCTTTCTTT. This sequence joins TRBV4-1 and TRBJ1-1; D is undetermined. The CDR3 has 16 amino acids. Germline values: CDR1 MGHRA, CDR2 YSYEKL. Trimming left V 0 bases short and J 5 bases short, with 16 bases between.

This sequence joins TRBV5-6 and TRBJ1-3; D is ambiguous. This CDR3 is built from 13 residues. Germline CDR1 SGHDT, CDR2 YYEEEE. V was cut by 4 bases and J by 2 bases, with 7 bases left in between. CDR3 DNA sequence: TGTGCCAGCAGCCTCCTTGCTGGAAACACCATATATTTT. This encodes CASSLLAGNTIYF. Filled out from reference TRBV5-6 and TRBJ1-3, the complete variable domain reads DAGVTQSPTHLIKTRGQQVTLRCSPKSGHDTVSWYQQALGQGPQFIFQYYEEEERQRGNFPDRFSGHQFPNYSSELNVNALLLGDSALYLCASSLLAGNTIYFGEGSWLTVV.